One and the same sample provided the 19 T cell receptor beta chains below, sequenced in a study of blood T cells in healthy people across ages (dated by TCRdb to between 2014 and 2016). Receptor amplification or capture employed 5' RACE. The listed sequencing device is Illumina HiSeq 2500. A second 7 to 11 cycle PCR used a sample-barcoded 5' primer and a J-beta primer mix. The raw public reads went through TCRdb reprocessing: fastp at Q25, MiXCR clone calling, in-frame beta chains kept. Rows merge per CDR3 protein into single entries with the most common DNA and genes. In this sample the table shows some 900,000 distinct CDR3 sequences, 48% of which occur a single time. Around an eighth of the sample is held by the ten biggest clonotypes. The sequencing input was blood. Receptors were obtained from a man in his thirties or forties in good health.

V and J are TRBV5-1 and TRBJ1-6; 7 bases are shared with TRBD1. Germline lookup yields CDR1 SGHRS and CDR2 YFSETQ. V lost 2 bases and J lost 0; bases outside the gene matches: 5. The CDR3 is 17 residues long. In nucleotides, the CDR3 is TGCGCCAGCAGCTTCGGGGACAGCAGCTCCTATAATTCACCCCTCCACTTT. Its translation is CASSFGDSSSYNSPLHF.

This chain uses TRBV2 with TRBJ2-3; D remains ambiguous. This CDR3 comprises 15 residues. V was pared by 6 bases and J by 7 bases, with 20 bases between. From germline, CDR1 is SNHLY and CDR2 FYNNEI. Here the CDR3 DNA reads TGTGCCAGCAGCCCCTTGGTAGCTCTAAGTAATACGCAGTATTTT. As protein: CASSPLVALSNTQYF.

Here the CDR3 DNA reads TGCAGTGCCGAAGAGCGCGGCCTCCGCACCTTC. Translation gives CSAEERGLRTF. The chain recombines TRBV20-1 with TRBJ1-2; D not certain. V gave up 6 bases and J gave up 13 bases, with 18 bases separating them. This CDR3 has 11 residues. Germline V gene data show CDR1 as DFQATT and CDR2 as SNEGSKA (reference sequence).

This clonotype appeared a few times. The chain has TRBV5-1 and TRBJ2-3; 8 nucleotides align to TRBD1. This CDR3 spans 17 amino acids. Germline V gene lookup returns CDR1 SGHRS and CDR2 YFSETQ. With V trimmed by 1 base and J by 1 base, 8 bases remained unmatched. CDR3: CASSLRATGGGTDTQYF. The CDR3 DNA is TGCGCCAGCAGCTTGCGGGCCACAGGGGGAGGCACAGATACGCAGTATTTT.

The V call is TRBV20-1, the J call TRBJ2-3; D possibly corresponds to TRBD2 (6 bases). The CDR3 contains 14 residues. CDR1 DFQATT and CDR2 SNEGSKA come from the germline V gene (reference sequence). The V end was cut by 3 bases, the J end by 3 bases, with 13 bases between. CDR3 coding DNA: TGCAGTGCTAGCCAGGACGGGAGAACAGATACGCAGTATTTT. It translates to CSASQDGRTDTQYF.

For the CDR3, the DNA is TGCAGTGGGAAGTCCGGGCCATACGAGCAGTACTTC. Residues: CSGKSGPYEQYF. The chain links TRBV20-1 to TRBJ2-7, with D hard to call. V was cut by 7 bases and J by 4 bases, with 14 bases left in between. Looked up from germline, CDR1 is DFQATT and CDR2 is SNEGSKA (reference sequence). This CDR3 is 12 amino acids long.

The chain couples TRBV6-6 to TRBJ1-1; 7 positions match TRBD1. The CDR3 runs to 14 residues. The junction had 6 bases not matched to a gene; V was cut back by 5 bases and J by 3 bases. In germline, CDR1 is MNHNY, CDR2 SVGAGI (reference sequence). Here the CDR3 reads CASSVKTGDTEAFF. CDR3 DNA: TGTGCCAGCAGTGTCAAAACAGGGGACACTGAAGCTTTCTTT.

The chain uses TRBV4-2 and TRBJ2-4, with 10 bases identical to TRBD2. Unmatched junction bases numbered 13, after V lost 1 base and J lost 13 bases. From germline, CDR1 is LGHNA and CDR2 YNFKEQ. This CDR3 spans 16 amino acids. In DNA, the CDR3 is TGTGCCAGCAGCCAAGCCGGGACGAGCGGGGGGGCTAGGCAGTACTTC. It codes for CASSQAGTSGGARQYF.

In its sample, this clonotype was seen a few times. This rearrangement joins TRBV29-1 to TRBJ2-5; no definite D call. Germline lookup yields CDR1 SQVTM and CDR2 ANQGSEA. V gave up 6 bases and J gave up 11 bases, with 19 bases separating them. The length of the CDR3 is 12 residues. The chain's CDR3 is CSVSQVNNEQYF. The CDR3 DNA reads as TGCAGCGTCAGTCAAGTCAACAATGAGCAGTACTTC.

This chain links TRBV5-5 with TRBJ2-3, with TRBD1 matching over 11 bases. Germline lookup yields CDR1 SGHKS and CDR2 YYEKEE (reference sequence). V lost 5 bases and J lost 4; bases outside the gene matches: 9. This CDR3 contains 16 residues. The DNA of the CDR3 is TGTGCCAGCAGTCCCGGACAGGGGGCGAGGGCAGATACGCAGTATTTT. Its protein is CASSPGQGARADTQYF.

V and J are TRBV2 and TRBJ1-1, with 9 bases that match TRBD1. Germline assignment: CDR1 SNHLY and CDR2 FYNNEI. This CDR3 region has 14 residues. The ends lost 8 bases at V and 5 bases at J; junction bases unmatched: 9. The CDR3 spells CASLIGQGKTEAFF. The CDR3 DNA reads TGTGCCAGCCTAATCGGACAGGGGAAGACTGAAGCTTTCTTT.

Here the CDR3 DNA reads TGTGCCAGCAGTTCACAGGGGAATCCGAACACCGGGGAGCTGTTTTTT. This sequence encodes CASSSQGNPNTGELFF. The J gene is TRBJ2-2, the V gene TRBV6-5; the match to TRBD1 covers 7 bases. The germline V gene encodes CDR1 MNHEY and CDR2 SVGAGI. The CDR3 loop spans 16 amino acids. V gave up 4 bases and J gave up 0 bases; unmatched junction bases: 5.

The genes are TRBV4-2 and TRBJ2-7; 11 bases align to TRBD2. The V and J ends lost 0 bases and 6 bases, in that order; junction bases with no gene match: 1. Germline loops: CDR1 LGHNA, CDR2 YNFKEQ. This CDR3 spans 14 amino acids. Written as DNA, the CDR3 is TGTGCCAGCAGCCAAGACGGGACTAGCGGCGAGCAGTACTTC. Translating gives CASSQDGTSGEQYF.

The chain employs TRBV4-1 and TRBJ2-3; D gene unclear. In germline, CDR1 is MGHRA, CDR2 YSYEKL. CDR3 size: 15 residues. V was clipped by 7 bases and J by 2 bases, with 16 bases between them. CDR3 sequence (DNA): TGCGCCAGCAACTCACAGAAGCCAAACACAGATACGCAGTATTTT. The encoded protein is CASNSQKPNTDTQYF.

This clonotype has more than one count but fewer than ten. The V call is TRBV2, the J call TRBJ2-1; possibly TRBD1 for D (5 bases). The germline gives CDR1 SNHLY, CDR2 FYNNEI. The CDR3 loop spans 12 amino acids. The ends were cut back, 6 bases at V and 6 bases at J, with 9 bases in the middle. The DNA of the CDR3 is TGTGCCAGCAGGCAGGGTGGCAATGAGCAGTTCTTC. As protein: CASRQGGNEQFF.

In nucleotides, the CDR3 is TGTGCCAGCAGCTTCGAGAGGGTGGCCTATAGCAATCAGCCCCAGCATTTT. The encoded protein is CASSFERVAYSNQPQHF. This chain joins TRBV5-6 and TRBJ1-5; no firm D call. Trimming cost V 2 bases and J 0 bases, with 15 bases left between them. CDR1 is SGHDT, CDR2 YYEEEE, per germline. CDR3 length: 17 amino acids. The complete variable domain, with remaining parts taken from reference TRBV5-6 and TRBJ1-5, reads DAGVTQSPTHLIKTRGQQVTLRCSPKSGHDTVSWYQQALGQGPQFIFQYYEEEERQRGNFPDRFSGHQFPNYSSELNVNALLLGDSALYLCASSFERVAYSNQPQHFGDGTRLSIL.

The chain couples TRBV20-1 to TRBJ1-4; tentative D call: TRBD1 (5 bases). V dropped 5 bases and J dropped 8 bases, with 9 bases sitting between them. From germline, CDR1 is DFQATT and CDR2 SNEGSKA (reference sequence). The CDR3 spans 11 residues. The CDR3 nucleotides read TGCAGTGCTGGGACGCTAGAAAAACTGTTTTTT. This codes for CSAGTLEKLFF.

This chain uses TRBV28 with TRBJ2-7; D ambiguous. V lost 6 bases and J 7 bases, leaving 7 bases between the germline ends. The CDR3 has 10 amino acids. Germline V gene data show CDR1 as MDHEN and CDR2 as SYDVKM. CDR3 protein: CASSLLEQYF. CDR3 bases: TGTGCCAGCAGCCTCTTGGAGCAGTACTTC.

This clonotype was counted a few times. This rearrangement joins TRBV6-1 to TRBJ2-3, with 12 bases identical to TRBD2. Germline lookup yields CDR1 MNHNS and CDR2 SASEGT. The CDR3 extends over 15 amino acids. The junction had 4 bases not matched to a gene; V was cut back by 7 bases and J by 2 bases. In DNA, the CDR3 is TGTGCCAGCACCGGACTAGCGGGGACCACAGATACGCAGTATTTT. Protein: CASTGLAGTTDTQYF.